Listed below are T cell receptor beta chains from one sample, sequenced in a study of shared clonotypes between healthy human individuals. Only in-frame clones appear in the TCRdb table, and some are missing; sequencing was by immunoSEQ multiplex PCR. Here the sample spans 640,000 or so clones, roughly 78% being singletons. Material for sequencing was memory CD4+ T cells sorted from blood. These receptors all stem from a woman under 40 in good health. Each CDR3 is given with its conserved first and last residue. D genes are given only for firm matches. Rows give clone size only sometimes, using once, few, many, or a class for an expanded clone.

J | V | size | D | DNA | CDR3
TRBJ2-3 | TRBV19 | NA | NA | TGTGCCAGTAATGACCCCGTTAGCACAGATACGCAGTATTTT | CASNDPVSTDTQYF
TRBJ1-2 | TRBV7-2 | few | NA | TGTGCCAGCAGCTCCCACGGCTATGGCTACACCTTC | CASSSHGYGYTF
TRBJ1-4 | TRBV6-5 | few | TRBD1 | TGTGCCAGCAGAGCGCTACAGGGGTGGGCTGAAAAACTGTTTTTT | CASRALQGWAEKLFF
TRBJ1-2 | TRBV6-1 | NA | NA | TGTGCCAGCAGTGAAGTTCGAGGGAGCTATGGCTACACCTTC | CASSEVRGSYGYTF
TRBJ2-3 | TRBV7-2 | NA | NA | TGTGCCAGCAGCCCCCAGTGGGGCACAGATACGCAGTATTTT | CASSPQWGTDTQYF
TRBJ2-5 | TRBV29-1 | NA | TRBD1 | TGCAGCGTTTCCCCCACTAACGACAGGGGCAAACAGTACTTC | CSVSPTNDRGKQYF
TRBJ1-5 | TRBV28 | few | NA | TGTGCCAGCAGTCCGCAGAATCAGCCCCAGCATTTT | CASSPQNQPQHF
TRBJ2-3 | TRBV2 | many | TRBD2 | TGTGCCAGCAGTGGCATAGCGGGTTGGACAGATACGCAGTATTTT | CASSGIAGWTDTQYF
TRBJ2-1 | TRBV15 | NA | NA | TGTGCCACCAGCAGACGACCTGTCAATGAGCAGTTCTTC | CATSRRPVNEQFF
TRBJ1-2 | TRBV6-1 | NA | NA | TGTGCCAGCAACCCCTCGACAGGACACTATGGCTACACCTTC | CASNPSTGHYGYTF